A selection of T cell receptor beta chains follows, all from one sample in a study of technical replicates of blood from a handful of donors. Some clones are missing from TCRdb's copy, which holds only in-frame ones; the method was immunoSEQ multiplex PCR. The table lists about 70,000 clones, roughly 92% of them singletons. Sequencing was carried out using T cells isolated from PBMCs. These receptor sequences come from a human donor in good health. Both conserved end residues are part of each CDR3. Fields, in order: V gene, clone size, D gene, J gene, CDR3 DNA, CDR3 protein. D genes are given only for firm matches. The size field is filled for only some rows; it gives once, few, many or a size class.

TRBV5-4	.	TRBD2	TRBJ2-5	TGTGCTTCATGTAGACGGGAGGGATACCAAGAGACCCAGTACTTC	CASCRREGYQETQYF
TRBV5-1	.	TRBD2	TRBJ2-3	TGCGCCAGCAGCTTAGGTAGCGGGAGGGCCCGAGATACGCAGTATTTT	CASSLGSGRARDTQYF
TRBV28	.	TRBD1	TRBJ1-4	TGTGCCAGCAGATCCGGGACAGGAGGTGAAAAACTGTTTTTT	CASRSGTGGEKLFF
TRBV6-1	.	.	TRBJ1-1	TGTGCCAGCAGTGTGGCGGGGTTCGTCACTGAAGCTTTCTTT	CASSVAGFVTEAFF
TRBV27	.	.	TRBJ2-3	TGTGCCAGCAGTTTGGTGGGGCGCACAGATACGCAGTATTTT	CASSLVGRTDTQYF
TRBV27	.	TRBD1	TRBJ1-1	TGTGCCAGCAGTGAGGACAGGGAGGTCCCTGAAGCTTTCTTT	CASSEDREVPEAFF
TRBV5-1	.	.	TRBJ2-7	TGCGCCAGCAGCGTAATGAGCACCCTAGCCTACGAGCAGTACTTC	CASSVMSTLAYEQYF
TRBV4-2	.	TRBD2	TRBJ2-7	TGTGCCAGCAGCCAATTTAGCGGGAGGGGGTACGAGCAGTACTTC	CASSQFSGRGYEQYF
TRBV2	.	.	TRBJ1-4	TGTGCCAGCAGTGAAGAAACAGAAAGTGAAAAACTGTTTTTT	CASSEETESEKLFF
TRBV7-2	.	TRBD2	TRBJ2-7	TGTGCCAGCAGTCAGGGAGGGTTGGGTAACGAGCAGTACTTC	CASSQGGLGNEQYF
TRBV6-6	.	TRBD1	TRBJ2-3	TGTGCCAGCAGTCAACCGGGACAGGGGTTCACAGATACGCAGTATTTT	CASSQPGQGFTDTQYF
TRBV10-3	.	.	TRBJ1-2	TGTGCCATCAGTGGAACTACGCTACACTACACCTTC	CAISGTTLHYTF
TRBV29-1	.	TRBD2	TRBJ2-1	TGCAGCGTTCCGGGCGGGAGGGCCCTCCATGAGCAGTTCTTC	CSVPGGRALHEQFF
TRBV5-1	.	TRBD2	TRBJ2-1	TGCGCCAGCAGCCTCGGACTAGCGGGACTCAATGAGCAGTTCTTC	CASSLGLAGLNEQFF
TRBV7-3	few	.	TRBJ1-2	TGTGCCAGCAGCTTAACGGAGTCAGGGGGCTACACCTTC	CASSLTESGGYTF
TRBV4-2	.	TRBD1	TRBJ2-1	TGTGCCAGCAGCCCCCAGGGGGCGCAGGCGGATGAGCAGTTCTTC	CASSPQGAQADEQFF
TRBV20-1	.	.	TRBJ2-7	TGCAGTGCTTCAGGTGCTAACGAGCAGTACTTC	CSASGANEQYF
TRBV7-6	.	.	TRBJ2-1	TGTGCCAGCAGCTTAGTTAGCGGACTTCGTAGTGAGCAGTTCTTC	CASSLVSGLRSEQFF
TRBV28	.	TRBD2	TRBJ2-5	TGTGCCAGCAGTGTACCGGGACTAGCGGGAGACGAGACCCAGTACTTC	CASSVPGLAGDETQYF
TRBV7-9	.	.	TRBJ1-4	TGTGCCAGCAGCTTAGCGGCAGGGGTGGAAAAACTGTTTTTT	CASSLAAGVEKLFF
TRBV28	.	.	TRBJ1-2	TGTGCCACCTCACAGGGATATGGGGATGGCTACACCTTC	CATSQGYGDGYTF
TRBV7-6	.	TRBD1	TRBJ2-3	TGTGCCAGCAGTACACGTACAGGGGCCACCACAGATACGCAGTATTTT	CASSTRTGATTDTQYF
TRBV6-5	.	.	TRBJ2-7	TGTGCCAGCAGTTACTTGAAAGGGGACTACGAGCAGTACTTC	CASSYLKGDYEQYF
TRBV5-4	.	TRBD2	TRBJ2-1	TGTGCCAGCAGCCACCCGACTAGCGGGATCTACAATGAGCAGTTCTTC	CASSHPTSGIYNEQFF
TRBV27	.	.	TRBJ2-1	TGTGCCAGCAGTCCAGGGACTTTTTACAATGAGCAGTTCTTC	CASSPGTFYNEQFF
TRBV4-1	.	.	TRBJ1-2	TGCGCCAGCAGCCCTTTATGGGGGGTAGATTATGGCTACACCTTC	CASSPLWGVDYGYTF
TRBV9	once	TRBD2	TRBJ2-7	TGTGCCAGCAGCGTAGGGTTCGGGACTAAATCCTACGAGCAGTACTTC	CASSVGFGTKSYEQYF
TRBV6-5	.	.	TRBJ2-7	TGTGCCAGCAGTCCGAGGACAGCTCTCTACGAGCAGTACTTC	CASSPRTALYEQYF
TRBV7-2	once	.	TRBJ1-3	TGTGCCAGCAGCTTATGGGCTCAAGGGGCTGGAAACACCATATATTTT	CASSLWAQGAGNTIYF
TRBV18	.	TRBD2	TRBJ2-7	TGTGCCAGCTCACGCGGTGCTAGCGGGATAGGTGCCGACGAGCAGTACTTC	CASSRGASGIGADEQYF
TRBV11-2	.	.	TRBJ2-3	TGTGCCAGCAGCTTAGATCCCACGGGGACAGATACGCAGTATTTT	CASSLDPTGTDTQYF
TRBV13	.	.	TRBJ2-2	TGTGCCAGCTTGAGTGAAACCGGGGAGCTGTTTTTT	CASLSETGELFF
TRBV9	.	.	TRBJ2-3	TGTGCCAGCAGCCACACTAGCTCCGCAGATACGCAGTATTTT	CASSHTSSADTQYF
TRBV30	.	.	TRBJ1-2	TGTGCCGGGAACTTCGGCGGCTATGGCTACACCTTC	CAGNFGGYGYTF
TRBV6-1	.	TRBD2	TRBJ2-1	TGTGCCAGCAGTGAATTCGGACTAGCGGCACTTAATGAGCAGTTCTTC	CASSEFGLAALNEQFF
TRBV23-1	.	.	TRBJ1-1	TGCGCCAGCACCCCCCACTCTGGAAGTACAGGCACTGAAGCTTTCTTT	CASTPHSGSTGTEAFF
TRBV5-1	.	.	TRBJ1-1	TGCGCCAGCAGCTTTGGGGGGGAAGCTTTCTTT	CASSFGGEAFF
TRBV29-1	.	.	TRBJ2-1	TGCAGCGTAAAGACAGGCCATAATGAGCAGTTCTTC	CSVKTGHNEQFF